Shown below are 19 T cell receptor beta chains from a single sample sequenced in a study of shared clonotypes between healthy human individuals. Assay used: immunoSEQ multiplex PCR; TCRdb lists only in-frame clones, some missing. Of some 980,000 clones in the sample, 76% were seen once. Material: memory CD4+ T cells sorted from blood. Subset described: CD45RA-negative fraction. Every receptor here comes from a man between 18 and 29 years old in good health.

The V gene is TRBV28, the J gene TRBJ2-7, with D perhaps matching TRBD1 (5 bases). Germline V lookup: CDR1 MDHEN, CDR2 SYDVKM. The CDR3 sequence is 14 residues long. V was trimmed by 2 bases and J by 5 bases, leaving 13 bases between them. The CDR3 region has the DNA TGTGCCAGCAGTTTAACGGAACAGGTGAACGAGCAGTACTTC. It translates to CASSLTEQVNEQYF.

The V gene is TRBV23-1, the J gene TRBJ2-3; the match to TRBD2 covers 14 bases. TRBV23-1 is flagged as an ORF with uncertain function. This CDR3 comprises 20 residues. V lost 0 bases to trimming and J lost 3 bases; unmatched junction nucleotides: 11. The CDR3, as DNA: TGCGCCAGCAGTCAATCCAGGACTAGCGGGGGGACAATACCAACAGATACGCAGTATTTT. This gives the protein CASSQSRTSGGTIPTDTQYF.

This chain connects TRBV5-8 to TRBJ1-5; a possible D gene is TRBD1 (5 bases). This CDR3 region has 16 residues. V lost 3 bases to trimming and J lost 4 bases, with 17 bases between them. Germline V gene lookup returns CDR1 SGHTS and CDR2 YDEGEE. CDR3 sequence (DNA): TGTGCCAGCAGCTCCTATGGGAAGGGGAAGAATCAGCCCCAGCATTTT. It encodes CASSSYGKGKNQPQHF. The whole variable domain, remainder taken from reference TRBV5-8 and TRBJ1-5, is EAGVTQSPTHLIKTRGQQATLRCSPISGHTSVYWYQQALGLGLQFLLWYDEGEERNRGNFPPRFSGRQFPNYSSELNVNALELEDSALYLCASSSYGKGKNQPQHFGDGTRLSIL.

This clone was picked up a small number of times. The genes are TRBV6-1 and TRBJ1-1; D not certain. This CDR3 comprises 14 residues. Germline V gives CDR1 MNHNS, CDR2 SASEGT. V gave up 7 bases and J gave up 1 base, with 13 bases separating them. This chain's CDR3 is CASKGRPENTEAFF. DNA of the CDR3: TGTGCCAGCAAAGGACGGCCAGAGAACACTGAAGCTTTCTTT.

The rearrangement uses TRBV6-6 and TRBJ1-2; 7 bases agree with TRBD1. This CDR3 has 13 residues. The V gene's germline CDR1 is MNHNY and CDR2 SVGAGI (reference sequence). V lost 6 bases, J lost 3 bases, and 4 bases stayed unmatched. The CDR3 spells CASRYGQDYGYTF. The CDR3, as DNA: TGTGCCAGCAGGTACGGACAGGACTATGGCTACACCTTC.

J is TRBJ2-7 and V is TRBV7-9, with TRBD1 matching over 7 bases. CDR1 is SEHNR and CDR2 is FQNEAQ in the germline V gene (reference sequence). Unmatched junction bases numbered 16, after V lost 5 bases and J lost 9 bases. The CDR3 is 15 residues long. The CDR3 bases are TGTGCCAGCAGCCGGACTGGGACAGCTACGAGCGGGCAGTACTTC. Translating gives CASSRTGTATSGQYF.

In DNA, the CDR3 is TGTGCCAGCTCACCCGAGCTTATGAACACTGAAGCTTTCTTT. Amino acid sequence: CASSPELMNTEAFF. The chain employs TRBV18 and TRBJ1-1; D not resolved. The CDR3 is made up of 14 amino acids. The V gene lost 3 bases and the J gene lost 0 bases, with 8 bases spanning the gap. CDR1 is KGHSH, CDR2 LQKENI, per germline. The whole variable domain, filled in from reference TRBV18 and TRBJ1-1, reads NAGVMQNPRHLVRRRGQEARLRCSPMKGHSHVYWYRQLPEEGLKFMVYLQKENIIDESGMPKERFSAEFPKEGPSILRIQQVVRGDSAAYFCASSPELMNTEAFFGQGTRLTVV.

The gene calls are TRBV6-1 and TRBJ1-5, with 8 bases that match TRBD1. V lost 3 bases to trimming and J lost 0 bases; unmatched junction nucleotides: 10. The CDR3 contains 18 residues. Germline assignment: CDR1 MNHNS and CDR2 SASEGT. Written as DNA, the CDR3 is TGTGCCAGCAGTGAGGGACAGGATTCTCGAATTAGCAATCAGCCCCAGCATTTT. This sequence encodes CASSEGQDSRISNQPQHF.

The gene calls are TRBV7-2 and TRBJ1-5, with D unresolved. This CDR3 spans 15 amino acids. CDR1 is SGHTA and CDR2 is FQGNSA in the germline V gene. Between the trimmed V and J ends, which lost 1 base and 11 bases, there was a span of 18 bases. The CDR3 region is CASSLEATTKGAQHF. The CDR3 region has the DNA TGTGCCAGCAGCTTAGAGGCGACTACGAAGGGAGCCCAGCATTTT.

V usage is TRBV6-6 and J usage is TRBJ1-3; no clear D. The CDR3 length is 14 residues. V gave up 6 bases and J gave up 0 bases, with 9 bases separating them. Germline CDR1 reads MNHNY; CDR2 reads SVGAGI (reference sequence). Here the CDR3 reads CASSFGSSGNTIYF. The CDR3 DNA is TGTGCCAGCAGCTTCGGAAGCTCTGGAAACACCATATATTTT.

This sequence joins TRBV5-8 and TRBJ1-1, with D hard to call. The CDR3 spans 14 residues. In germline, CDR1 is SGHTS, CDR2 YDEGEE. V lost 2 bases to trimming and J lost 1 base, with 9 bases between them. The CDR3: CASSFLIKNTEAFF. CDR3 in DNA: TGTGCCAGCAGCTTCCTGATCAAGAACACTGAAGCTTTCTTT.

The V and J genes are TRBV6-1 and TRBJ2-7, with TRBD2 as a possible D gene (7 bases). Trimming took off 6 bases at V and 1 base at J, with 16 bases between the two ends. CDR1 and CDR2 (germline): MNHNS, SASEGT. This CDR3 contains 15 residues. CDR3 amino acids: CASSVQKGGSYEQYF. The CDR3 nucleotides read TGTGCCAGCAGCGTACAGAAGGGGGGGTCCTACGAGCAGTACTTC.

This sequence joins TRBV5-4 and TRBJ2-5, with D tentatively TRBD2 (6 bases). Germline V gives CDR1 SGHNT, CDR2 YYREEE (reference sequence). This CDR3 has 14 amino acids. V lost 4 bases, J lost 5 bases, and 15 bases lay in between. CDR3 nucleotides: TGTGCCAGCAGCGGACCTAGGGAGGCGGAGACCCAGTACTTC. Amino acid sequence: CASSGPREAETQYF.

The chain's CDR3 is CARSDRVNSPLHF. Written as DNA, the CDR3 is TGTGCCCGATCGGACAGGGTTAATTCACCCCTCCACTTT. The chain carries TRBV30 and TRBJ1-6; TRBD1 matches 8 bases. After removal of 8 bases from V and 6 bases from J, the junction contained 6 bases not matched to a gene. The CDR3 is made up of 13 amino acids. Germline V gene data show CDR1 as GTSNPN and CDR2 as SVGIG (reference sequence).

Notes on this clone: A much more abundant neighbour one base away suggests this may be a read error. The genes are TRBV13 and TRBJ2-7; no definite D call. Trimming cost V 1 base and J 6 bases, with 4 bases left between them. The CDR3 is made up of 11 amino acids. CDR1 and CDR2 (germline): PRHDT, FYEKMQ (reference sequence). CDR3 region: CASSLAGEQYF. The CDR3 DNA is TGTGCCAGCAGCTTAGCCGGCGAGCAGTACTTC.

A remark on this clone: A much larger clone differs from this one at a single base, so this may be a read error. The gene calls are TRBV7-6 and TRBJ1-6; 7 nucleotides agree with TRBD1. Germline V lookup: CDR1 SGHVS, CDR2 FNYEAQ. Losses at the gene ends were 0 bases for V and 10 bases for J; bases not matched to a gene: 3. This CDR3 has 14 residues. CDR3 sequence reads: CASSLAQGGSPLHF. CDR3 in DNA: TGTGCCAGCAGCTTAGCCCAGGGGGGCTCACCCCTCCACTTT.

The rearrangement joins TRBV29-1 to TRBJ2-1, with 15 nucleotides matching TRBD2. The CDR3 sequence is 15 residues long. Germline loops: CDR1 SQVTM, CDR2 ANQGSEA. Germline trimming cut 7 bases from V and 8 bases from J; bases unmatched to any gene: 9. DNA for the CDR3: TGCAGCGGGAAGGGACTAGCGGGAGGCCTAGATGAGCAGTTCTTC. It yields the protein CSGKGLAGGLDEQFF.

The table lists this clone with a count of one. The chain couples TRBV28 to TRBJ1-2, with 11 nucleotides matching TRBD1. Per germline, CDR1 MDHEN and CDR2 SYDVKM. The CDR3 is 15 residues long. V was pared by 4 bases and J by 6 bases, with 7 bases of the junction left unmatched. The CDR3 loop reads CASSSTGTGGDGYTF. CDR3 DNA sequence: TGTGCCAGCAGTTCTACCGGGACAGGGGGGGATGGCTACACCTTC.

The genes are TRBV2 and TRBJ2-7, with a weak D call TRBD2 (5 bases). CDR1 is SNHLY, CDR2 FYNNEI, per germline. CDR3 length equals 13 residues. With 4 bases removed from V and 5 bases from J, the gap between germline ends came to 12 bases. The CDR3 reads CASSVNRGDEQYF. The CDR3 coding sequence is TGTGCCAGCAGTGTTAACCGGGGAGACGAGCAGTACTTC.